The entry that follows covers one TCR beta chain sequence. In this sample, this clonotype turned up many times. Its target antigen remains unknown. Base qualities were left out, and no much larger clone turns up one base away. The data belong to a study of molecular identifiers for immune sequencing clone quantification (dated by TCRdb to 2016 to 2019). General notes on the study: In a replicate experiment, RNA from about 19,000 or 110,000 naive CD8 T cells was split into five aliquots, four of which were sequenced. The study was a methods study using CD8 T cells to benchmark molecular-identifier clustering-based TCR repertoire sequencing (MIDCIRS) and TCR RNA copy counting. Results the study describes overall, beyond this receptor: About 2.9 recovered TCR RNA copies per cell were obtained by modeling, versus roughly 9.7 by digital PCR, implying a capture efficiency of 30% to 35%. The naive libraries included spiked-in Jurkat TCR RNA (roughly 11 copies' worth), and this RNA is not part of the donor repertoire. In CMV-specific effector cells, clones with more than 20 RNA copies contained over 98% of molecules, whereas in naive cells such clones contained under 1% of molecules. Spiked-in Jurkat TCR RNA equivalent to a single cell was reported to be detectable even among approximately 1 million naive CD8 T cells. Without barcode sub-clustering, chimeric consensus sequences inflated TCR diversity; chimeras reached as high as 47%. Highly expanded clone sizes could be underestimated if identical TCR molecules share a barcode.

Library preparation was by PCR. The sequencing machine was an Illumina HiSeq 4000. Bulk TCR libraries were prepared as previously described, using TCR primers listed in Table S5. Purification of total RNA was performed with the Qiagen AllPrep DNA/RNA kit. Before any analysis, reads coming from multiple sequencing runs of the same library were combined into one pool. In the original analysis: Only reads with exact TCR constant sequence were kept, trimmed to 150 nt, and grouped by their 12-nt molecular barcodes. Reads within each barcode group were sub-clustered using a 15% Levenshtein threshold, and quality-weighted consensus sequences were constructed for each RNA molecule. Non-functional sequences were excluded, and lower-count sequences lying one edit away from another sequence were also excluded. Based on fitting two negative binomial distributions, any barcode sub-cluster with under 20% of the maximum read count was discarded. TCRdb cleaned the public reads at Q25 with fastp, built clones with MiXCR and kept in-frame beta chains. A single entry per CDR3 protein holds the most common genes and DNA from its merged rows. It is TCRdb's table, rather than the study itself, that gives the V and J calls and clone size. The sample table holds 600,000 to 650,000 distinct CDR3 sequences, of which just under 20% were seen once. Under 0.95% of the sample is held by the ten biggest clonotypes.

Libraries of naive CD8 T cells were generated from roughly 20,000 to 1,000,000 sorted cells, with 10%, 30% or 50% of the purified RNA used. On a BD FACSAria II, naive CD8 T cells were FACS-sorted as CD8+CD4-CCR7+CD45RA+ and collected into RLT Plus buffer. Detection sensitivity was tested by spiking Jurkat RNA equal to roughly nine TCR copies' worth into samples containing about 19,000-1,000,000 naive CD8 T cells. Enrichment of CD8 T cells was done with RosetteSep CD8+ T Cell Enrichment Cocktail plus Ficoll-Paque, and ACK red cell lysis came afterward. The CDR3 covers 15 residues, taking in both the cysteine and the phenylalanine. Only the CDR3 portion is preserved as DNA: 45 bases, with reading frame beginning at the first base. Sequences SGDLS (CDR1) and YYNGEE (CDR2) are obtained from the germline V gene. V gives up 4 bases and J gives up 1 base, and the segment between their germline ends measures 14 bases.

Sample: naive CD8+ T cells from blood, with Jurkat cell RNA spiked in. What this sample's cell subset or site label stands for: FACS-sorted CD8+CD4-CCR7+CD45RA+ naive T cells. This sequence originates from a human donor in good health. Some libraries in this study had Jurkat cell RNA spiked in. The sequence links TRBV9 to TRBJ1-1, with no confident D gene call. The CDR3 protein: CASSPPVTANTEAFF. The sequenced DNA: TGTGCCAGCAGCCCACCTGTAACAGCGAACACTGAAGCTTTCTTT.